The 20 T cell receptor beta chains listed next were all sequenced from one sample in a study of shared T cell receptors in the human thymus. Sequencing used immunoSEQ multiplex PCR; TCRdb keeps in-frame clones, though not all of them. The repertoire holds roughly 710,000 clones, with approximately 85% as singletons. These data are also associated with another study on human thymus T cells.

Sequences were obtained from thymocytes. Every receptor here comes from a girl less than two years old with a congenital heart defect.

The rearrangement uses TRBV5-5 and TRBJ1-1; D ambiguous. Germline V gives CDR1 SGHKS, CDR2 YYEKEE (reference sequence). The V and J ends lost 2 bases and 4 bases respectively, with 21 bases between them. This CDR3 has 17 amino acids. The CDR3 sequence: CASSFLIRREAATEAFF. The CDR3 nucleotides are TGTGCCAGCAGCTTTTTAATCCGTAGAGAGGCGGCCACTGAAGCTTTCTTT.

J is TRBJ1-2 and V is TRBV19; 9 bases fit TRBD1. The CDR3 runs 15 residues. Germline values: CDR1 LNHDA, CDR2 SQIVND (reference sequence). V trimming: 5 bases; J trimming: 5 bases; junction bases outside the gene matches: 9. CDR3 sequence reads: CASSQQGAEGYGYTF. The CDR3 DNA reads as TGTGCCAGTAGTCAACAGGGGGCGGAGGGATATGGCTACACCTTC.

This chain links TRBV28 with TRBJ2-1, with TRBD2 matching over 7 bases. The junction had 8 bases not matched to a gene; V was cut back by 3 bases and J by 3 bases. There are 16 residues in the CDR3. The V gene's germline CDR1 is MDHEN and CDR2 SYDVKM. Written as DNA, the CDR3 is TGTGCCAGCAGTTTCCTGACGGGGGGTCACTACAATGAGCAGTTCTTC. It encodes CASSFLTGGHYNEQFF.

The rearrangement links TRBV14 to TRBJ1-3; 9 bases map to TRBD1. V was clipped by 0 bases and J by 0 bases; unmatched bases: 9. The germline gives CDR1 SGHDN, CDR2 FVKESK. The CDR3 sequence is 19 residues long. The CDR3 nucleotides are TGTGCCAGCAGCCAAGAGGGGACGGGGACAGGGACCTCTGGAAACACCATATATTTT. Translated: CASSQEGTGTGTSGNTIYF.

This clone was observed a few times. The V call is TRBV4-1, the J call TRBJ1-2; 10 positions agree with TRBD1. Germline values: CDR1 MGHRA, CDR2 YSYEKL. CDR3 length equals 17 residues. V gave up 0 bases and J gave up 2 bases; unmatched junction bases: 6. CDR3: CASSQDGTGESNYGYTF. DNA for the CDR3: TGCGCCAGCAGCCAAGACGGGACAGGGGAATCGAACTATGGCTACACCTTC.

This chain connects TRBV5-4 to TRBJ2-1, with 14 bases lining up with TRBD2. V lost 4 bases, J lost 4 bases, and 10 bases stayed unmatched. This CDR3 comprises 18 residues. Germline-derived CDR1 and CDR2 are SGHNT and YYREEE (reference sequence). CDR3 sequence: CASSEGLAGARSYNEQFF. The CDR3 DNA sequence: TGTGCCAGCAGCGAGGGACTAGCGGGGGCCCGATCGTACAATGAGCAGTTCTTC.

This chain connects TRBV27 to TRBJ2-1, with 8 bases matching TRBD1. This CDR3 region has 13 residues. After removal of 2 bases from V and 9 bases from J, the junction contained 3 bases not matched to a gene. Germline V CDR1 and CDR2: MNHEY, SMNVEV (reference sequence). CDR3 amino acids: CASSLGTGSEQFF. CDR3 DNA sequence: TGTGCCAGCAGTTTAGGGACAGGTAGTGAGCAGTTCTTC.

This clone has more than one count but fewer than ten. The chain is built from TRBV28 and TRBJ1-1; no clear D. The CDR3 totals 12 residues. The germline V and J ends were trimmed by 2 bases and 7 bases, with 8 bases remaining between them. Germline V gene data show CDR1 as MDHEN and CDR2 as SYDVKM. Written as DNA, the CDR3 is TGTGCCAGCAGTTTACTGGAGGTTGAAGCTTTCTTT. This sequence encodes CASSLLEVEAFF.

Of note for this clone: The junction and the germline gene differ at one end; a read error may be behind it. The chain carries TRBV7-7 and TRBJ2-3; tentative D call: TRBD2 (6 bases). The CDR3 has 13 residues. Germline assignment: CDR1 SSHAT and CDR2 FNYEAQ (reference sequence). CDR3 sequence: CASSLAEEDTQYF. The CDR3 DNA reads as TGTGCTAGCAGCTTAGCGGAGGAAGATACGCAGTATTTT.

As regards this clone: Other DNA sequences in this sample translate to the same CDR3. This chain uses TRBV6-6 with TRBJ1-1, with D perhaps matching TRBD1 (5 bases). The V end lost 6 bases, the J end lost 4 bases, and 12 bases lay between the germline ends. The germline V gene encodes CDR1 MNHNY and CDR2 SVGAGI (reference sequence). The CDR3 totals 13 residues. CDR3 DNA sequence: TGTGCCAGCAGCCCCCCCGGGGGCACTGAAGCTTTCTTT. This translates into CASSPPGGTEAFF.

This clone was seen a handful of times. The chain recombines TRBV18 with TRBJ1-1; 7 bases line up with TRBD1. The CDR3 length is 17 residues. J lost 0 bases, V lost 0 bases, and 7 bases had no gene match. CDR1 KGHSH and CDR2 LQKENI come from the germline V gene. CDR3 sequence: CASSPPLGQHMNTEAFF. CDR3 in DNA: TGTGCCAGCTCACCACCCCTGGGACAGCACATGAACACTGAAGCTTTCTTT.

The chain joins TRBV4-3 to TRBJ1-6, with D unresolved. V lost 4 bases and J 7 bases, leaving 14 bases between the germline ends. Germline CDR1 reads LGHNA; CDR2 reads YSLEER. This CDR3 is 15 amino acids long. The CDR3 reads CASSPQAVLNSPLHF. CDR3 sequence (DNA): TGCGCCAGCAGCCCCCAGGCCGTCCTCAATTCACCCCTCCACTTT.

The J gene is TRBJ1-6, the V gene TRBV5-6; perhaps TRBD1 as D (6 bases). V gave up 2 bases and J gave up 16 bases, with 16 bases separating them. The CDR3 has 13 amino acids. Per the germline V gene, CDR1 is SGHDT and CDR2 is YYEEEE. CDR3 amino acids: CASSLSQGIRLHF. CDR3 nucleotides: TGTGCCAGCAGCTTATCTCAGGGGATCCGTCTCCACTTT. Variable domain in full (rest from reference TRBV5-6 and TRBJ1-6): DAGVTQSPTHLIKTRGQQVTLRCSPKSGHDTVSWYQQALGQGPQFIFQYYEEEERQRGNFPDRFSGHQFPNYSSELNVNALLLGDSALYLCASSLSQGIRLHFGNGTRLTVT.

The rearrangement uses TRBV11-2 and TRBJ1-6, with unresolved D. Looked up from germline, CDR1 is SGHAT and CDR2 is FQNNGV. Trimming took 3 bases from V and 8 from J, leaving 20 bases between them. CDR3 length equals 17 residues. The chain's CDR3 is CASSFSRRSHPDSPLHF. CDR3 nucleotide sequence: TGTGCCAGCAGCTTCTCAAGGAGGAGCCACCCTGATTCACCCCTCCACTTT.

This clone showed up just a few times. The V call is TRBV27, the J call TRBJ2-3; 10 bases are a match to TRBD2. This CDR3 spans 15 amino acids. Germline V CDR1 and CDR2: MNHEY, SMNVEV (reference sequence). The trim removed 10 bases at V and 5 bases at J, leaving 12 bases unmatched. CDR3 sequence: CATSLQRGGLDTQYF. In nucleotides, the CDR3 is TGTGCCACCTCACTCCAGCGGGGGGGTTTAGATACGCAGTATTTT.

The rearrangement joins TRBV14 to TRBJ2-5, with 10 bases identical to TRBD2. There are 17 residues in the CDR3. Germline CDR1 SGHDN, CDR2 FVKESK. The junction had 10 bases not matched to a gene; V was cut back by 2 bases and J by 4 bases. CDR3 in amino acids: CASSQRSQRGGGETQYF. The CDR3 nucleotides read TGTGCCAGCAGCCAAAGGTCGCAGCGGGGGGGCGGAGAGACCCAGTACTTC.

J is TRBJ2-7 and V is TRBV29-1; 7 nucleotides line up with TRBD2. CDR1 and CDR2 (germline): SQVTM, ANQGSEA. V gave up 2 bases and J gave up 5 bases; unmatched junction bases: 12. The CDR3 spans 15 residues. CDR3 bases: TGCAGCGTTGAACTGCGGGAGTCCCCGGATGACGAGCAGTACTTC. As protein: CSVELRESPDDEQYF.

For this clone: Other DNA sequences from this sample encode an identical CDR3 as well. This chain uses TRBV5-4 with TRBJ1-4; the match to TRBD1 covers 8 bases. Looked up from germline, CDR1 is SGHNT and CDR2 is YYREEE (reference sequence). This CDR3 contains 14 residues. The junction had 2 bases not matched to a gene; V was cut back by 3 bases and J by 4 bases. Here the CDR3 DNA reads TGTGCCAGCAGCTACGACAGGGGTAATGAAAAACTGTTTTTT. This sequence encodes CASSYDRGNEKLFF.

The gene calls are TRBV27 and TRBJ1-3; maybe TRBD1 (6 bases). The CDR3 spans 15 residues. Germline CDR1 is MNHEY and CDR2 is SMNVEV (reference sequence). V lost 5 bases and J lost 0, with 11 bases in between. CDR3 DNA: TGTGCCAGCAGTCAGACAGGAGTCTCTGGAAACACCATATATTTT. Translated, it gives CASSQTGVSGNTIYF.

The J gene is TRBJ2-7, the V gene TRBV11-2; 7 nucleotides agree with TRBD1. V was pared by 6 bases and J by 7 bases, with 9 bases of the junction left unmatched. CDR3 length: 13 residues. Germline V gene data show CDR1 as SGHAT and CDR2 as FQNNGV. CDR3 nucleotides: TGTGCCAGCAGAGGGCAGGGGGTATTAGAGCAGTACTTC. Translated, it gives CASRGQGVLEQYF.